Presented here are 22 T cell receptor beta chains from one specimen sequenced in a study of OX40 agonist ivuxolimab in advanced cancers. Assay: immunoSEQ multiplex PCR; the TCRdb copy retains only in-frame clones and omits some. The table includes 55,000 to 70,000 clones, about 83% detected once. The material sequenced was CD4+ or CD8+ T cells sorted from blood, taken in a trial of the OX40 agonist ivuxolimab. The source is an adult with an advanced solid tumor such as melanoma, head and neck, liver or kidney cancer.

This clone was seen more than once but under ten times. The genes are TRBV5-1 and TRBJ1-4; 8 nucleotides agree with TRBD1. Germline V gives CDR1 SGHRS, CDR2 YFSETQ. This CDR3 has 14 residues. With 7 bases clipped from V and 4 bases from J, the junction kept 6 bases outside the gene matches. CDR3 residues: CASRPGQVNEKLFF. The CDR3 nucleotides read TGCGCCAGCCGCCCGGGACAGGTTAATGAAAAACTGTTTTTT.

CDR3 sequence: CASSLELQRGTDTQYF. The CDR3 DNA sequence: TGTGCCAGCAGCTTGGAGTTGCAGCGGGGGACAGATACGCAGTATTTT. The chain carries TRBV5-6 and TRBJ2-3; 8 positions agree with TRBD2. Trimming at V came to 0 bases and at J to 3 bases, leaving 6 bases not matched to a gene. The germline CDR1 and CDR2 sequences are SGHDT and YYEEEE. This CDR3 region has 16 residues.

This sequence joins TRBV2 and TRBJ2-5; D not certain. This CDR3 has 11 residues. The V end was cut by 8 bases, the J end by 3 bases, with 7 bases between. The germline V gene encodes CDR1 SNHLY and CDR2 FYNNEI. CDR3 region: CASGIKETQYF. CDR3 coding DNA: TGTGCCAGCGGGATAAAAGAGACCCAGTACTTC.

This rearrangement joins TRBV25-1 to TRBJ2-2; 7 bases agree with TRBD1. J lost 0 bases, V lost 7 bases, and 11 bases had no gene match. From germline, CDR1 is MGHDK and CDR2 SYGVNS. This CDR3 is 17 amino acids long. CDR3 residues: CASMGTGAGANTGELFF. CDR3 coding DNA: TGTGCCAGCATGGGAACAGGGGCCGGAGCGAACACCGGGGAGCTGTTTTTT.

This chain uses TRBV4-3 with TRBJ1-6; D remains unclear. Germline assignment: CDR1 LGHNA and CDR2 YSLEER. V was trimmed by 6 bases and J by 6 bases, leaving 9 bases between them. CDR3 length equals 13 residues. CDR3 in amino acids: CASRPGLNSPLHF. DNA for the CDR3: TGCGCCAGCAGGCCCGGGCTTAATTCACCCCTCCACTTT.

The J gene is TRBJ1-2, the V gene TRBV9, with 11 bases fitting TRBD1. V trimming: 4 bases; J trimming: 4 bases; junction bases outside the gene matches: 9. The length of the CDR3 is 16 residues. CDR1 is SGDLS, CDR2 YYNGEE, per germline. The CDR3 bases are TGTGCCAGCAGCCTAGACCTGGGGACAGGGGGCTATGGCTACACCTTC. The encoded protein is CASSLDLGTGGYGYTF.

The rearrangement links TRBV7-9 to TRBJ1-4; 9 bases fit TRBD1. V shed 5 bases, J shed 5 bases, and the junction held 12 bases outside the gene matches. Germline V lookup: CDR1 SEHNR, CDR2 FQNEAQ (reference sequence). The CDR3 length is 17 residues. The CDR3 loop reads CASSPRGQGTLNEKLFF. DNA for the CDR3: TGTGCCAGCAGCCCAAGAGGACAGGGGACATTAAATGAAAAACTGTTTTTT. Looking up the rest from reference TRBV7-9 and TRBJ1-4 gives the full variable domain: DTGVSQNPRHKITKRGQNVTFRCDPISEHNRLYWYRQTLGQGPEFLTYFQNEAQLEKSRLLSDRFSAERPKGSFSTLEIQRTEQGDSAMYLCASSPRGQGTLNEKLFFGSGTQLSVL.

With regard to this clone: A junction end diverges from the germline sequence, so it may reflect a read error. CDR3 nucleotides: TGTGCTAGCAGCCGTAGCGGGGGCCCCTCCGATACGCAGTATTTT. Amino acids: CASSRSGGPSDTQYF. The chain combines TRBV7-7 with TRBJ2-3; TRBD2 agrees at 9 bases. Germline CDR1 reads SSHAT; CDR2 reads FNYEAQ (reference sequence). The CDR3 totals 15 residues.

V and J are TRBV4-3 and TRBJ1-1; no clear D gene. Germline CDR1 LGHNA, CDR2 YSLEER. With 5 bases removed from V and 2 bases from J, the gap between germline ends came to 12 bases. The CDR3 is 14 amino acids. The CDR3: CASSSDPTNTEAFF. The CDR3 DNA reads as TGCGCCAGCAGCTCGGATCCAACTAACACTGAAGCTTTCTTT.

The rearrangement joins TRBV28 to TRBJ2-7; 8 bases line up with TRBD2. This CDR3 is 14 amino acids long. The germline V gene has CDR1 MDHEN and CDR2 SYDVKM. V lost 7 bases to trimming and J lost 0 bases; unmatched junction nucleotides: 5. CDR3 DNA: TGTGCCAGCATCCCGGGGGGGCGCTCCTACGAGCAGTACTTC. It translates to CASIPGGRSYEQYF.

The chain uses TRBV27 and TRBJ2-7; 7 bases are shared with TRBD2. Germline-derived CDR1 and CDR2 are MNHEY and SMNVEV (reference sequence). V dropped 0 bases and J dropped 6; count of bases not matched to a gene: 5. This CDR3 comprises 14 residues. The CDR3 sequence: CASSLSSGGGEQYF. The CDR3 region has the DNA TGTGCCAGCAGTTTATCGAGTGGGGGGGGCGAGCAGTACTTC.

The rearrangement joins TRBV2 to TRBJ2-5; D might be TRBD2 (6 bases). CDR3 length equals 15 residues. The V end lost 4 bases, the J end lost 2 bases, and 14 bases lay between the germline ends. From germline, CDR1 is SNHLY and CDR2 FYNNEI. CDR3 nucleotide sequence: TGTGCCAGCAGTGTTCAGGGAGGATTTCAAGAGACCCAGTACTTC. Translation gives CASSVQGGFQETQYF.

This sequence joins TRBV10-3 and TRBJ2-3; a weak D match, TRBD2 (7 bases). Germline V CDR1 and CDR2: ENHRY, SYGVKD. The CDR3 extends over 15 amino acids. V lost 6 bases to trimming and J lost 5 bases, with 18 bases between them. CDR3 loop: CAIRPPGGPGDTQYF. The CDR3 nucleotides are TGTGCCATCAGGCCCCCGGGGGGCCCTGGAGATACGCAGTATTTT.

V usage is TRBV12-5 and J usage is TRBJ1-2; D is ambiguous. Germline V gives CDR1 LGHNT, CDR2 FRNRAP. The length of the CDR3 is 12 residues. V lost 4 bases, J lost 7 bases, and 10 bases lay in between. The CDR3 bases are TGTGCTAGTGGTTCCTCCGTCAGTGGCTACACCTTC. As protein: CASGSSVSGYTF.

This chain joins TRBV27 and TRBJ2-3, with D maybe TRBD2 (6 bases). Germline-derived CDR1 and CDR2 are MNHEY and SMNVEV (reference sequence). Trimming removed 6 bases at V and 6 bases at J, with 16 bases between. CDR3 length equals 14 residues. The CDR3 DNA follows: TGTGCCAGCAGCCATACCGGAGGGTGGGATACGCAGTATTTT. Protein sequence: CASSHTGGWDTQYF.

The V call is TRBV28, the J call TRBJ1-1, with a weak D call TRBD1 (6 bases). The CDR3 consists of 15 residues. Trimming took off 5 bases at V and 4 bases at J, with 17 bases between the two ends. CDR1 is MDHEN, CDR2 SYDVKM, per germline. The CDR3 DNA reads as TGTGCCAGCAGTAGACTACAAACAGGGTTCACTGAAGCTTTCTTT. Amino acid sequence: CASSRLQTGFTEAFF.

The CDR3 DNA is TGTGCCAGCAGTACAGGGCCGTATGGCTACACCTTC. Protein: CASSTGPYGYTF. This chain joins TRBV6-6 and TRBJ1-2; D is perhaps TRBD1 (6 bases). V gave up 5 bases and J gave up 5 bases, with 9 bases separating them. The CDR3 is made up of 12 amino acids. CDR1 and CDR2 from the germline V gene are MNHNY and SVGAGI (reference sequence).

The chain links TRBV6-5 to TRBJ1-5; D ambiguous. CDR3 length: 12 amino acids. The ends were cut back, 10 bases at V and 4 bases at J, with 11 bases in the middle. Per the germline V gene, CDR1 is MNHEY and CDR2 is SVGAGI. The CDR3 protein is CATEDPNQPQHF. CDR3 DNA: TGTGCCACCGAAGACCCGAATCAGCCCCAGCATTTT.

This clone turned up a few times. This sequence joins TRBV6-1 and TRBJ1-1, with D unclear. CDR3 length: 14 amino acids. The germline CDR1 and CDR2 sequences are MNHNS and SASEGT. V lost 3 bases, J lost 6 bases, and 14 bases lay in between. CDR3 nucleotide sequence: TGTGCCAGCAGTGACTGGGATCAGGTACCTGAAGCTTTCTTT. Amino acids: CASSDWDQVPEAFF.

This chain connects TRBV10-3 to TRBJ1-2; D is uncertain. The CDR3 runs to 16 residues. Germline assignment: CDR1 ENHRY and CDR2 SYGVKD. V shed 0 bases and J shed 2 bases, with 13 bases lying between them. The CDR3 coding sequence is TGTGCCATCAGTGAGTCGAAGGGAGGGCACAACTATGGCTACACCTTC. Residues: CAISESKGGHNYGYTF.

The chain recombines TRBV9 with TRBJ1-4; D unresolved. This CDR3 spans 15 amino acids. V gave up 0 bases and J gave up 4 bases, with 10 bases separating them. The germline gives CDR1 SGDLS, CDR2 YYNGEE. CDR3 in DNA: TGTGCCAGCAGCGTAGATGCCTATAATAATGAAAAACTGTTTTTT. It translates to CASSVDAYNNEKLFF.

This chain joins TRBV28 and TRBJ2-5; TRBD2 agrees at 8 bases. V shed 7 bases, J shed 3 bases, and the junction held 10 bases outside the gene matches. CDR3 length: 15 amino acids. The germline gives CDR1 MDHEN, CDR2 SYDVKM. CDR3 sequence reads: CASTSHGRGEETQYF. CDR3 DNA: TGTGCCAGCACCTCACACGGGCGGGGGGAAGAGACCCAGTACTTC. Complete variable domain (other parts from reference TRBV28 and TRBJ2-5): DVKVTQSSRYLVKRTGEKVFLECVQDMDHENMFWYRQDPGLGLRLIYFSYDVKMKEKGDIPEGYSVSREKKERFSLILESASTNQTSMYLCASTSHGRGEETQYFGPGTRLLVL.